This is a list of T cell receptor beta chains from one sample in a study of human T cells and chemical hapten exposure. MiXCR was run by TCRdb on the RACE reads, yielding one entry per CDR3 protein. In the table there are around 75,000 distinct CDR3 sequences, roughly 10% of which are singletons. The source was whole blood, collected in connection with sensitization to the hapten diphenylcyclopropenone (DPC). These receptors originate from a woman aged 60-70 years with alopecia areata. Some clones in this sample may be carry-over from other donors' samples. Each CDR3 is given with its conserved first and last residue. D genes are given only for firm matches. The listing skips clone size in some rows; elsewhere it reads once, few, many or a size class.

abundance: many; v_gene: TRBV7-8; j_gene: TRBJ2-1; d_gene: .; len: 12; CDR3aa: CASSPTGNEQFF; CDR3nt: TGTGCCAGCAGCCCGACCGGGAATGAGCAGTTCTTC
abundance: .; v_gene: TRBV9; j_gene: TRBJ1-2; d_gene: .; len: 15; CDR3aa: CASSQGGRSNYGYTF; CDR3nt: TGTGCCAGCAGCCAGGGCGGCAGGAGTAACTATGGCTACACCTTC
abundance: .; v_gene: TRBV20-1; j_gene: TRBJ1-4; d_gene: TRBD1; len: 14; CDR3aa: CSARGGTGNEKLFF; CDR3nt: TGCAGTGCTAGAGGTGGGACAGGGAATGAAAAACTGTTTTTT
abundance: few; v_gene: TRBV30; j_gene: TRBJ1-3; d_gene: .; len: 12; CDR3aa: CAWGDIANTIYF; CDR3nt: TGTGCCTGGGGGGACATCGCAAACACCATATATTTT
abundance: few; v_gene: TRBV3-1; j_gene: TRBJ1-1; d_gene: .; len: 12; CDR3aa: CASSQEGTEAFF; CDR3nt: TGTGCCAGCAGCCAAGAAGGCACTGAAGCTTTCTTT
abundance: many; v_gene: TRBV5-4; j_gene: TRBJ2-3; d_gene: TRBD2; len: 15; CDR3aa: CASSWGTSATDTQYF; CDR3nt: TGTGCCAGCAGTTGGGGGACTAGCGCTACAGATACGCAGTATTTT
abundance: many; v_gene: TRBV10-2; j_gene: TRBJ2-3; d_gene: TRBD2; len: 14; CDR3aa: CASQTSGGSNTQYF; CDR3nt: TGCGCCTCCCAGACTAGCGGGGGATCAAATACGCAGTATTTT
abundance: many; v_gene: TRBV7-9; j_gene: TRBJ1-2; d_gene: TRBD1; len: 15; CDR3aa: CASSPPGQGNYGYTF; CDR3nt: TGTGCCAGCAGCCCACCCGGACAGGGCAACTATGGCTACACCTTC
abundance: .; v_gene: TRBV18; j_gene: TRBJ2-3; d_gene: .; len: 14; CDR3aa: CASSSPPSTDTQYF; CDR3nt: TGTGCCTCCTCGAGCCCTCCTAGCACAGATACGCAGTATTTT
abundance: few; v_gene: TRBV7-8; j_gene: TRBJ1-6; d_gene: .; len: 13; CDR3aa: CASSSSRDSPLHF; CDR3nt: TGTGCCAGCAGCTCATCGCGGGATTCACCCCTCCACTTT